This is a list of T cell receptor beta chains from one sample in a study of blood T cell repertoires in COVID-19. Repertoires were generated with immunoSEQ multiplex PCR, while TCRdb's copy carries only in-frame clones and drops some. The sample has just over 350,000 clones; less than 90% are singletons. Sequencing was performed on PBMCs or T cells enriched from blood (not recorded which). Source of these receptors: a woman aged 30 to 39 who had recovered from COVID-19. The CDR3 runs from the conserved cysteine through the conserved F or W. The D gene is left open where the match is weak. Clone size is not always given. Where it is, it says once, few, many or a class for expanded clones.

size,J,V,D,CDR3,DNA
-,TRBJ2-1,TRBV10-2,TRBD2,CASTRSGEFYNEQFF,TGCGCCAGCACCCGAAGCGGGGAGTTCTACAATGAGCAGTTCTTC
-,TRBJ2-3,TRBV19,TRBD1,CASRGTVRGDTQYF,TGTGCCAGTAGGGGGACAGTCAGGGGAGATACGCAGTATTTT
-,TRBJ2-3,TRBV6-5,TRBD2,CASTKRGTDTQYF,TGTGCCAGCACGAAGCGGGGGACAGATACGCAGTATTTT
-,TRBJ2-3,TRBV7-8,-,CASSLVGARAGDTQYF,TGTGCCAGCAGCTTGGTGGGGGCCAGAGCCGGAGATACGCAGTATTTT
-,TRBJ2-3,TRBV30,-,CAWRAGQLTDTQYF,TGTGCCTGGAGGGCAGGACAGTTAACAGATACGCAGTATTTT
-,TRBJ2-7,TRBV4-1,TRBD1,CASSLLQGGEQYF,TGCGCCAGCAGCCTCCTACAGGGGGGCGAGCAGTACTTC
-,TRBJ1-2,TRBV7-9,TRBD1,CASRVRAGQGARGYTF,TGTGCCAGCAGAGTGAGGGCGGGACAGGGGGCGCGGGGCTACACCTTC
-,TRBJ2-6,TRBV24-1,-,CATSDLSRNSVLTF,TGTGCCACCAGTGATTTAAGCAGGAACAGCGTCCTGACTTTC
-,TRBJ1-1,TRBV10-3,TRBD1,CAIRQGDLNTEAFF,TGTGCCATCAGACAGGGGGATCTGAACACTGAAGCTTTCTTT
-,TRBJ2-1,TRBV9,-,CASSVGTGDYNEQFF,TGTGCCAGCAGCGTCGGGACTGGGGACTACAATGAGCAGTTCTTC
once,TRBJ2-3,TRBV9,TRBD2,CASSVGPQRGKRDTQYF,TGTGCCAGCAGCGTAGGACCCCAGCGGGGGAAAAGGGATACGCAGTATTTT
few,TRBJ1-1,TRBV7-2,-,CASSLWGEAFF,TGTGCCAGCAGCTTATGGGGGGAGGCTTTCTTT
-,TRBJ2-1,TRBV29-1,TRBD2,CSVDAGGNEQFF,TGCAGCGTTGATGCGGGAGGTAATGAGCAGTTCTTC
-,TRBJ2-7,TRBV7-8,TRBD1,CASCRNPGDDGTGPIYEQYF,TGTGCCAGCTGCAGGAACCCGGGGGATGACGGGACAGGACCAATCTACGAGCAGTACTTC
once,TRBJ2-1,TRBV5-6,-,CASSLAASANEQFF,TGTGCCAGCAGCTTGGCTGCGTCTGCGAATGAGCAGTTCTTC
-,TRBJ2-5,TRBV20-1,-,CSAGTGETQYF,TGCAGTGCTGGAACAGGGGAGACCCAGTACTTC
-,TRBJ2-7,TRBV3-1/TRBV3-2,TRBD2,CASSQEAGGRSYEQYF,TGTGCCAGCAGCCAAGAGGCCGGGGGGAGATCCTACGAGCAGTACTTC
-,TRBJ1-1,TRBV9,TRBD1,CASSVEPQGDRTEAFF,TGTGCCAGCAGCGTAGAGCCTCAGGGGGATCGTACTGAAGCTTTCTTT
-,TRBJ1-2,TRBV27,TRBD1,CASKTGGRGYTF,TGTGCCAGCAAGACAGGGGGTCGGGGCTACACCTTC
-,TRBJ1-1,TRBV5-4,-,CASSYPNNRGTEAFF,TGTGCCAGCAGCTACCCCAACAACCGGGGGACTGAAGCTTTCTTT
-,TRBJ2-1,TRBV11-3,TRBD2,CASSSTSGGVADEQFF,TGTGCCAGCAGCTCGACTAGCGGGGGGGTGGCGGATGAGCAGTTCTTC
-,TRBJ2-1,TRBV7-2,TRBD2,CASSETSGIIPDIRAEQFF,TGTGCCAGCAGCGAAACTAGCGGGATAATTCCGGACATTCGCGCGGAGCAGTTCTTC
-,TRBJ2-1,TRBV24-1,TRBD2,CATSDELAGFDEQFF,TGTGCCACCAGTGACGAACTAGCGGGATTCGATGAGCAGTTCTTC
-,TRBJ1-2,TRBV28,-,CASSYPSGSGYTF,TGTGCCAGCAGTTACCCCTCCGGGAGTGGCTACACCTTC
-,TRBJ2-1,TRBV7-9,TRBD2,CASSPLAGGYNEQFF,TGTGCCAGCAGCCCACTAGCGGGAGGCTACAATGAGCAGTTCTTC
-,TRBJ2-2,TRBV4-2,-,CASSQAGLLDNTGELFF,TGTGCCAGCAGCCAAGCGGGGTTGCTAGATAACACCGGGGAGCTGTTTTTT
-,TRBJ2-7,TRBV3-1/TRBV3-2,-,CASSRGYEQYF,TGTGCCAGCAGCAGGGGGTACGAGCAGTACTTC
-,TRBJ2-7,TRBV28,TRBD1,CATSGTAFSYEQYF,TGTGCCACCTCCGGGACAGCGTTCTCCTACGAGCAGTACTTC
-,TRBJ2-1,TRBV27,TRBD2,CASSLGSGMGLSYNEQFF,TGTGCCAGCAGTTTAGGTAGCGGGATGGGGCTCTCCTACAATGAGCAGTTCTTC
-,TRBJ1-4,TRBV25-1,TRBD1,CASSDDRGANEKLFF,TGTGCCAGCAGTGACGACAGGGGCGCTAATGAAAAACTGTTTTTT
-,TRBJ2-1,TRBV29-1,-,CSVLRDNYNEQFF,TGCAGCGTCCTCCGGGACAACTACAATGAGCAGTTCTTC
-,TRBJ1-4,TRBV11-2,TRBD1,CASSLEGQGSEKLFF,TGTGCCAGCAGCTTAGAGGGACAGGGGAGTGAAAAACTGTTTTTT
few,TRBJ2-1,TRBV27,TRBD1,CASSRRQGSYNEQFF,TGTGCCAGCAGTCGACGACAGGGGTCCTACAATGAGCAGTTCTTC
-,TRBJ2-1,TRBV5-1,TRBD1,CASSLESYGDRVPFF,TGCGCCAGCAGCTTGGAAAGTTACGGGGACAGGGTTCCGTTCTTC
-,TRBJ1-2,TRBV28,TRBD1,CASSRSGQGTYGYTF,TGTGCCAGCAGCCGCTCTGGACAGGGGACCTATGGCTACACCTTC
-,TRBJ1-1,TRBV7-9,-,CASSSGSVGAEAFF,TGTGCCAGCAGCTCCGGATCGGTGGGAGCTGAAGCTTTCTTT
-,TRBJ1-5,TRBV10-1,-,CASSRGQLLSNQPQHF,TGCGCCAGCAGTCGTGGACAGCTTCTTAGCAATCAGCCCCAGCATTTT
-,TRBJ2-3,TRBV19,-,CASSWAYRSTDTQYF,TGTGCCAGTAGTTGGGCTTATAGGAGCACAGATACGCAGTATTTT
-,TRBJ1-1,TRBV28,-,CASSLSSTEAFF,TGTGCCAGCAGTTTATCCTCCACTGAAGCTTTCTTT
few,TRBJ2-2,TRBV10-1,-,CASSVHPNTGELFF,TGCGCCAGCAGTGTACACCCGAACACCGGGGAGCTGTTTTTT
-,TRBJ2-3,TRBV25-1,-,CASTRSRETDTQYF,TGTGCCAGCACTAGAAGTAGAGAGACAGATACGCAGTATTTT
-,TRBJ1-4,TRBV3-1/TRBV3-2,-,CASSQKIPQEDLPSTNEKLFF,TGTGCCAGCAGCCAAAAGATCCCCCAGGAGGATCTCCCTTCAACTAATGAAAAACTGTTTTTT
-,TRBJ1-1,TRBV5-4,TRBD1,CASSSGTGKGYTEAFF,TGTGCCAGCAGCTCCGGGACAGGGAAGGGATACACTGAAGCTTTCTTT
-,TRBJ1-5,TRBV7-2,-,CASTREGTSNQPQHF,TGTGCCAGCACCCGGGAGGGCACGAGCAATCAGCCCCAGCATTTT
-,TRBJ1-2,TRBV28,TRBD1,CASRGDSNPYGYTF,TGTGCCAGCAGGGGGGACAGCAACCCGTATGGCTACACCTTC
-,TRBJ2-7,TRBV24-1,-,CGSDRDFYEQYF,TGTGGTTCCGACAGAGACTTCTACGAGCAGTACTTC
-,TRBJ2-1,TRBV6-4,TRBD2,CASSDAGTSDNEQFF,TGTGCCAGCAGCGATGCCGGGACTAGCGACAATGAGCAGTTCTTC